These 17 T cell receptor beta chains came from one sample sequenced in a study of response to subunit inactivated influenza vaccine. TCRdb re-called the RT-PCR reads with MiXCR, one entry per CDR3 protein. The repertoire holds a few hundred thousand distinct CDR3 sequences, approximately 14% seen once, with roughly 10% in the top ten. The source was PBMCs from blood, collected about 12 days after vaccination. The receptors were sampled from a man aged 50-59 years who received an inactivated influenza vaccine.

This chain links TRBV20-1 with TRBJ2-5; D is ambiguous. Trimming shortened V by 2 bases and J by 4 bases, and 8 bases separated the two germline ends. Germline CDR1 DFQATT, CDR2 SNEGSKA (reference sequence). The CDR3 loop spans 12 amino acids. The chain's CDR3 is CSARPEGETQYF. The CDR3, as DNA: TGCAGTGCTAGACCGGAAGGAGAGACCCAGTACTTC.

This chain connects TRBV29-1 to TRBJ2-1; D gene ambiguous. There are 16 residues in the CDR3. Germline CDR1 SQVTM, CDR2 ANQGSEA. V lost 3 bases and J 3 bases, leaving 18 bases between the germline ends. The CDR3 here is CSVDGPGNHDYNEQFF. In nucleotides, the CDR3 is TGCAGCGTTGATGGTCCGGGCAACCACGACTACAATGAGCAGTTCTTC.

In this sample, this clonotype turned up a few times. The chain is built from TRBV20-1 and TRBJ1-3, with D uncertain. V lost 0 bases to trimming and J lost 0 bases, with 6 bases between them. The germline gives CDR1 DFQATT, CDR2 SNEGSKA (reference sequence). CDR3 size: 14 residues. The CDR3 here is CSARDRPSGNTIYF. In DNA form, the CDR3 reads TGCAGTGCTAGAGATCGGCCCTCTGGAAACACCATATATTTT.

This clonotype was recorded a few times. This chain connects TRBV30 to TRBJ2-2, with D tentatively TRBD1 or TRBD2 (5 bases each). Germline loops: CDR1 GTSNPN, CDR2 SVGIG (reference sequence). The V gene lost 1 base and the J gene lost 0 bases, with 21 bases spanning the gap. CDR3 size: 19 residues. The CDR3 here is CAWSGGSQGRLSNTGELFF. The CDR3 DNA reads TGTGCCTGGAGTGGGGGGAGTCAGGGCCGACTTTCGAACACCGGGGAGCTGTTTTTT.

This clonotype was observed a handful of times. The genes are TRBV7-6 and TRBJ2-1; TRBD2 matches at 9 bases. With 1 base clipped from V and 10 bases from J, the junction kept 8 bases outside the gene matches. Germline CDR1 is SGHVS and CDR2 is FNYEAQ. The CDR3 is 15 residues long. The CDR3 protein is CASSLGGGARREQFF. The CDR3 DNA follows: TGTGCCAGCAGCTTAGGCGGGGGGGCTAGAAGGGAGCAGTTCTTC.

The genes are TRBV13 and TRBJ2-5; 9 bases match TRBD2. The CDR3 consists of 13 residues. J lost 6 bases, V lost 4 bases, and 3 bases had no gene match. From germline, CDR1 is PRHDT and CDR2 FYEKMQ (reference sequence). Written as DNA, the CDR3 is TGTGCCAGCAGCTCGGGACTAGCACAGACCCAGTACTTC. It specifies CASSSGLAQTQYF.

The chain uses TRBV11-1 and TRBJ2-5, with D perhaps TRBD1 (5 bases). V was cut by 4 bases and J by 5 bases, with 20 bases left in between. Germline V gene sequence: CDR1 SGHAT, CDR2 FQDESV (reference sequence). The CDR3 extends over 16 amino acids. CDR3 sequence reads: CASSSIQAHYRETQYF. The CDR3 DNA reads TGTGCCAGCAGCTCGATACAGGCCCATTATCGTGAGACCCAGTACTTC.

This clonotype was seen a few times. The rearrangement links TRBV28 to TRBJ2-7; 9 bases align to TRBD1. The germline gives CDR1 MDHEN, CDR2 SYDVKM. The trim removed 5 bases at V and 3 bases at J, leaving 8 bases unmatched. This CDR3 comprises 15 residues. CDR3 loop: CASSTTGGPGYEQYF. In nucleotides, the CDR3 is TGTGCCAGCAGTACCACAGGGGGCCCCGGCTACGAGCAGTACTTC.

This clonotype has at least ten counts. The chain carries TRBV29-1 and TRBJ1-1; a weak D match, TRBD1 (5 bases). The V and J ends lost 7 bases and 0 bases respectively, with 9 bases between them. The CDR3 is made up of 12 amino acids. Germline V gene data show CDR1 as SQVTM and CDR2 as ANQGSEA. The CDR3 sequence is CSGGTVNTEAFF. CDR3 sequence (DNA): TGCAGCGGGGGGACGGTGAACACTGAAGCTTTCTTT.

This clonotype was detected ten times or more. The rearrangement uses TRBV15 and TRBJ2-5, with a tentative D call TRBD1 (6 bases). The CDR3 runs 16 residues. Per the germline V gene, CDR1 is LNHNV and CDR2 is YYDKDF (reference sequence). Trimming left V 0 bases short and J 1 base short, with 12 bases between. CDR3 sequence: CATSRDSQGPQETQYF. The CDR3 DNA follows: TGTGCCACCAGCAGAGATTCTCAGGGGCCCCAAGAGACCCAGTACTTC. The whole variable domain, remainder taken from reference TRBV15 and TRBJ2-5, is DAMVIQNPRYQVTQFGKPVTLSCSQTLNHNVMYWYQQKSSQAPKLLFHYYDKDFNNEADTPDNFQSRRPNTSFCFLDIRSPGLGDTAMYLCATSRDSQGPQETQYFGPGTRLLVL.

The chain combines TRBV6-1 with TRBJ2-5; 7 bases match TRBD2. This CDR3 comprises 15 residues. After removal of 5 bases from V and 2 bases from J, the junction contained 8 bases not matched to a gene. Germline CDR1 reads MNHNS; CDR2 reads SASEGT. In nucleotides, the CDR3 is TGTGCCAGCAGTAAACGGCTAGCGGTTCAAGAGACCCAGTACTTC. Amino acid sequence: CASSKRLAVQETQYF.

The V and J genes are TRBV5-1 and TRBJ2-2; D gene ambiguous. CDR1 is SGHRS and CDR2 is YFSETQ in the germline V gene. The CDR3 spans 15 residues. Trimming took 4 bases from V and 7 from J, leaving 17 bases between them. The CDR3 DNA sequence: TGCGCCAGCAGCCCCCACGACGGGTCTAGCGGGGAGCTGTTTTTT. Encoded protein: CASSPHDGSSGELFF.

The rearrangement uses TRBV7-9 and TRBJ1-2; D is undetermined. The V end lost 5 bases, the J end lost 4 bases, and 11 bases lay between the germline ends. CDR1 is SEHNR and CDR2 is FQNEAQ in the germline V gene (reference sequence). This CDR3 contains 13 residues. This CDR3 is CASSPGGSYGYTF. CDR3 nucleotides: TGTGCCAGCAGCCCAGGCGGAAGCTATGGCTACACCTTC.

In this sample, this clonotype turned up a few times. The chain uses TRBV25-1 and TRBJ2-7; TRBD1 matches at 8 bases. The germline V gene encodes CDR1 MGHDK and CDR2 SYGVNS. CDR3 length equals 14 residues. V lost 6 bases to trimming and J lost 5 bases; unmatched junction nucleotides: 9. The CDR3 nucleotides read TGTGCCAGCAGGGTAAACAGGGGGAGAAACGAGCAGTACTTC. Encoded protein: CASRVNRGRNEQYF.

This clonotype showed up just a few times. The chain recombines TRBV2 with TRBJ1-2; unclear D gene. V lost 6 bases and J 8 bases, leaving 16 bases between the germline ends. CDR1 is SNHLY, CDR2 FYNNEI, per germline. This CDR3 is 13 amino acids long. CDR3 sequence reads: CASRAPGLGGYTF. The CDR3 nucleotides are TGTGCCAGCAGAGCGCCGGGCCTCGGGGGCTACACCTTC. Using reference TRBV2 and TRBJ1-2 for the parts outside the CDR3, the full variable domain is EPEVTQTPSHQVTQMGQEVILRCVPISNHLYFYWYRQILGQKVEFLVSFYNNEISEKSEIFDDQFSVERPDGSNFTLKIRSTKLEDSAMYFCASRAPGLGGYTFGSGTRLTVV.

CDR3 protein: CASSLRLEYTDTQYF. The CDR3 region has the DNA TGTGCCAGCAGCTTACGACTAGAATACACAGATACGCAGTATTTT. The V and J genes are TRBV5-6 and TRBJ2-3; maybe TRBD2 (6 bases). Germline CDR1 reads SGHDT; CDR2 reads YYEEEE. This CDR3 is built from 15 residues. Trimming cost V 2 bases and J 2 bases, with 12 bases left between them.

This clonotype was recorded a few times. The DNA of the CDR3 is TGCGCCAGCAGCTGGACTAGCGGGAGGGCCGGGAATGAGCAGTTCTTC. Translation: CASSWTSGRAGNEQFF. The V gene is TRBV5-1, the J gene TRBJ2-1; TRBD2 matches at 15 bases. Germline V gene lookup returns CDR1 SGHRS and CDR2 YFSETQ. The CDR3 runs 16 residues. The V segment lost 3 bases and the J segment 7 bases; nucleotides outside the gene matches: 5. The complete variable domain, with remaining parts taken from reference TRBV5-1 and TRBJ2-1, reads KAGVTQTPRYLIKTRGQQVTLSCSPISGHRSVSWYQQTPGQGLQFLFEYFSETQRNKGNFPGRFSGRQFSNSRSEMNVSTLELGDSALYLCASSWTSGRAGNEQFFGPGTRLTVL.